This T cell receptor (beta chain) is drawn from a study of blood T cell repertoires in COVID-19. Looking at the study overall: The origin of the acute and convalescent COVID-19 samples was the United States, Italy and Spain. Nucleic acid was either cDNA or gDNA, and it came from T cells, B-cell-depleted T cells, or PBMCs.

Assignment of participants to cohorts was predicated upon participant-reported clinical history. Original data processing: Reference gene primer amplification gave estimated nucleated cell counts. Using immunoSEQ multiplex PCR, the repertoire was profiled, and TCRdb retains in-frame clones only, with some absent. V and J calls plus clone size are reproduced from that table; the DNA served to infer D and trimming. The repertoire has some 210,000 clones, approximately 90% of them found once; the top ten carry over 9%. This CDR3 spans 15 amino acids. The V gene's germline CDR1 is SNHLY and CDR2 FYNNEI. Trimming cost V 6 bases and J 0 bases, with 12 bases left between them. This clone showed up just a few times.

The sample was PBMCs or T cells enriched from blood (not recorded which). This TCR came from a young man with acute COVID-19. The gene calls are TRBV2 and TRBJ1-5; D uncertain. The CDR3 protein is CASRFTTNSNQPQHF. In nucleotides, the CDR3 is TGTGCCAGCAGGTTCACTACCAATAGCAATCAGCCCCAGCATTTT.